This T cell receptor (beta chain) stems from a study of blood T cells in healthy people across ages. Study context: Roughly one uniquely barcoded beta molecule per two T cells was captured.

Study results and caveats: In older individuals, TCR beta diversity per million T cells was lower, falling roughly linearly with age.

V dropped 5 bases and J dropped 0 bases, with 16 bases sitting between them. The V gene's germline CDR1 is SGHTA and CDR2 FQGNSA. This CDR3 region has 16 residues. The authors ran a second PCR of about 7 to 11 cycles using a sample-barcoded 5' primer and a J-beta primer mix. Each cDNA molecule received a tag from a template-switch adaptor that had 12 random nucleotides. A minimum of 2.5 million CDR3-containing paired-end reads was obtained for each sample. One entry per CDR3 protein results from TCRdb running MiXCR on the 5' RACE reads. The top ten hold 4% of the sample, which has some 1,500,000 distinct CDR3 sequences, 35% to 45% seen once. Worth noting for this clonotype: Antigen specificity is unknown.

This receptor was taken from a woman aged 18-30 years in good health. J is TRBJ1-1 and V is TRBV7-2, with D perhaps matching TRBD1 (5 bases). The source material was blood. Written as DNA, the CDR3 is TGTGCCAGCAGCACCAAAGGAGGACACCTGAACACTGAAGCTTTCTTT. The encoded protein is CASSTKGGHLNTEAFF. The entire variable domain, with the rest obtained from reference TRBV7-2 and TRBJ1-1, is as follows: GAGVSQSPSNKVTEKGKDVELRCDPISGHTALYWYRQSLGQGLEFLIYFQGNSAPDKSGLPSDRFSAERTGGSVSTLTIQRTQQEDSAVYLCASSTKGGHLNTEAFFGQGTRLTVV.